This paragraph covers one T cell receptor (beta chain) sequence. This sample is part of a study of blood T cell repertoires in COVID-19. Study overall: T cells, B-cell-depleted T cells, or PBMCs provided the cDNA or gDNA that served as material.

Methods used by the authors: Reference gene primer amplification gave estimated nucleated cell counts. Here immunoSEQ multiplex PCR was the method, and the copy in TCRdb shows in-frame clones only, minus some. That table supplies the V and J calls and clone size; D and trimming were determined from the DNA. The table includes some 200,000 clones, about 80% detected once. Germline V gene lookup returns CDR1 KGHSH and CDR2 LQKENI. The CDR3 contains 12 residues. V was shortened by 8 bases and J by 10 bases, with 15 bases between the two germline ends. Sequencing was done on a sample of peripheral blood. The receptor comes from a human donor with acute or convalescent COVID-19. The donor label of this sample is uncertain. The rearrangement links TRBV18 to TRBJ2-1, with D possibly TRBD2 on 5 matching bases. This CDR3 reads CASRILRGEQFF. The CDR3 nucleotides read TGTGCCAGCCGAATTTTAAGAGGGGAGCAGTTCTTC.